Below are 10 T cell receptor beta chains sequenced from a single sample in a study of shared clonotypes between healthy human individuals. Profiling relied on immunoSEQ multiplex PCR, and the TCRdb table lists in-frame clones only, not all of them. There are some 980,000 clones in the sample; 60% to 85% occur only once, and roughly 1.5% lies in the top ten. Sequences were obtained from memory CD4+ T cells sorted from blood. Subset specified: CD45RA-negative fraction. The source is a man younger than 35 in good health.

As to this clone: This sample also contains other DNA sequences that code for the same CDR3. The rearrangement links TRBV5-1 to TRBJ2-2, with 9 bases identical to TRBD1. The CDR3 runs to 15 residues. V gave up 3 bases and J gave up 2 bases; unmatched junction bases: 2. Per the germline V gene, CDR1 is SGHRS and CDR2 is YFSETQ. As DNA, the CDR3 is TGCGCCAGCAGCTCGACAGGGGGAAACACCGGGGAGCTGTTTTTT. Its protein product is CASSSTGGNTGELFF. Using reference TRBV5-1 and TRBJ2-2 for the parts outside the CDR3, the full variable domain is KAGVTQTPRYLIKTRGQQVTLSCSPISGHRSVSWYQQTPGQGLQFLFEYFSETQRNKGNFPGRFSGRQFSNSRSEMNVSTLELGDSALYLCASSSTGGNTGELFFGEGSRLTVL.

The chain joins TRBV18 to TRBJ2-3; D is unclear. The CDR3 extends over 16 amino acids. V was clipped by 2 bases and J by 6 bases, with 18 bases between them. Germline CDR1 is KGHSH and CDR2 is LQKENI. CDR3 region: CASSPIGIGDFDTQYF. In nucleotides, the CDR3 is TGTGCCAGCTCACCAATCGGAATCGGTGATTTTGATACGCAGTATTTT.

The rearrangement uses TRBV6-1 and TRBJ2-3; D gene uncertain. The CDR3 extends over 14 amino acids. Trimming took 1 base from V and 4 from J, leaving 9 bases between them. Germline loops: CDR1 MNHNS, CDR2 SASEGT. The CDR3 loop is CASSEGQVADTQYF. In DNA form, the CDR3 reads TGTGCCAGCAGTGAAGGGCAGGTAGCAGATACGCAGTATTTT.

This clone was detected only a few times. This chain joins TRBV5-1 and TRBJ1-6; 11 bases align to TRBD1. The germline V gene has CDR1 SGHRS and CDR2 YFSETQ. The J segment lost 9 bases and the V segment lost 4 bases, leaving 3 bases of the junction unmatched. The CDR3 has 14 residues. Written as DNA, the CDR3 is TGCGCCAGCAGCGTGGGACAGGGGGGTTCACCCCTCCACTTT. Residues: CASSVGQGGSPLHF.

This clone has a handful of counts. This chain joins TRBV20-1 and TRBJ1-2, with TRBD1 as a possible D gene (6 bases). V gave up 7 bases and J gave up 8 bases, with 14 bases separating them. The CDR3 covers 11 residues. Looked up from germline, CDR1 is DFQATT and CDR2 is SNEGSKA (reference sequence). The CDR3 protein is CSVHRAPGYTF. DNA for the CDR3: TGCAGTGTACACAGGGCTCCCGGCTACACCTTC.

The J gene is TRBJ1-3, the V gene TRBV30, with D unresolved. V lost 0 bases and J lost 0, with 12 bases in between. The V gene's germline CDR1 is GTSNPN and CDR2 SVGIG (reference sequence). The CDR3 has 16 amino acids. The DNA for the CDR3 is TGTGCCTGGAGTGTAGTTCGGTTGGGCTCTGGAAACACCATATATTTT. It encodes CAWSVVRLGSGNTIYF.

This chain joins TRBV10-3 and TRBJ2-7; D remains unclear. Trimming left V 7 bases short and J 3 bases short, with 10 bases between. The CDR3 covers 12 residues. Germline assignment: CDR1 ENHRY and CDR2 SYGVKD. In DNA, the CDR3 is TGTGCCATCAAGTATATTATCTACGAGCAGTACTTC. It codes for CAIKYIIYEQYF.

The chain uses TRBV5-1 and TRBJ1-3, with D perhaps matching TRBD1 (5 bases). Trimming shortened V by 4 bases and J by 4 bases, and 18 bases separated the two germline ends. Germline V CDR1 and CDR2: SGHRS, YFSETQ. There are 16 residues in the CDR3. This CDR3 reads CASSETVQGSGNTIYF. The CDR3 DNA sequence: TGCGCCAGCAGCGAGACCGTCCAGGGTTCGGGAAACACCATATATTTT.

The gene calls are TRBV6-1 and TRBJ1-2; D remains unclear. With 5 bases removed from V and 0 bases from J, the gap between germline ends came to 4 bases. The CDR3 sequence is 12 residues long. CDR1 is MNHNS, CDR2 SASEGT, per germline. CDR3 DNA: TGTGCCAGCAGTTATTCTAACTATGGCTACACCTTC. Protein: CASSYSNYGYTF.

CDR3 sequence: CASSLGQGRGETQYF. The CDR3 bases are TGTGCCAGCAGCTTGGGGCAGGGAAGGGGAGAGACCCAGTACTTC. The chain links TRBV5-6 to TRBJ2-5; perhaps TRBD1 as D (5 bases). The CDR3 sequence is 15 residues long. V gave up 0 bases and J gave up 4 bases, with 13 bases separating them. Germline V lookup: CDR1 SGHDT, CDR2 YYEEEE.